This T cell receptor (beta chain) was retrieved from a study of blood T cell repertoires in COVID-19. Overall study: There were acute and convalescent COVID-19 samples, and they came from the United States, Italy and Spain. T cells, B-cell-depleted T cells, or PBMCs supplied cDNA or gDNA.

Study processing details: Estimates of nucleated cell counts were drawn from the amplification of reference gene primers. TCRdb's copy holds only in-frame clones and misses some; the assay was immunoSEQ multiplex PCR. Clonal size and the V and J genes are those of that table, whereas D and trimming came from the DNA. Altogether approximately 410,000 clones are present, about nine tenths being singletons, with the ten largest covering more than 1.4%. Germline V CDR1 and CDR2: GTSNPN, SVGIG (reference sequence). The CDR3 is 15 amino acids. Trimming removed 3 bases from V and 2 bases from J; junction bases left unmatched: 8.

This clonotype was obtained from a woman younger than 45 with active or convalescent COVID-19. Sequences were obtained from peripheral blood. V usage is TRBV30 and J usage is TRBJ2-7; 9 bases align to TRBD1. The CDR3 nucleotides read TGTGCCTGGAGAGATAGACAGGGGGGGACCTACGAGCAGTACTTC. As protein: CAWRDRQGGTYEQYF. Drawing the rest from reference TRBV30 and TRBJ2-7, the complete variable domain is SQTIHQWPATLVQPVGSPLSLECTVEGTSNPNLYWYRQAAGRGLQLLFYSVGIGQISSEVPQNLSASRPQDRQFILSSKKLLLSDSGFYLCAWRDRQGGTYEQYFGPGTRLTVT.